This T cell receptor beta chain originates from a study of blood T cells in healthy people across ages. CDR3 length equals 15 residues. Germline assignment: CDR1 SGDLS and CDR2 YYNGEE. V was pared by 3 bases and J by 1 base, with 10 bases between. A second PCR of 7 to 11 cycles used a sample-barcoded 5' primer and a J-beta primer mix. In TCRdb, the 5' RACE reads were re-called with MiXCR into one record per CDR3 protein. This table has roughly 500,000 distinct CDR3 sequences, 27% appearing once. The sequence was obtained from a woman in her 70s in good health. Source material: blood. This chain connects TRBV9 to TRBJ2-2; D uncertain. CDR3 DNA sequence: TGTGCCAGCAGCGCCCCCCCAGAGAACACCGGGGAGCTGTTTTTT. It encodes CASSAPPENTGELFF.